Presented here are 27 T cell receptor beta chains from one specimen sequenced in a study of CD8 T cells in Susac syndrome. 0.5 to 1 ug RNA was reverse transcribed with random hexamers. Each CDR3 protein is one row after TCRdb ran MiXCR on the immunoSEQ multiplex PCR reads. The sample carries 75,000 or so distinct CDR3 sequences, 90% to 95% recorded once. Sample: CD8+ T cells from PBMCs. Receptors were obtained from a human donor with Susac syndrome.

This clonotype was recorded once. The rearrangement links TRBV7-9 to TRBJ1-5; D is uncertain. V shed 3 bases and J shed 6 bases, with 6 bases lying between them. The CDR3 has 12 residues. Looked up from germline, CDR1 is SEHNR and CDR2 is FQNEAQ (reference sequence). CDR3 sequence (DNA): TGTGCCAGCAGCTTTAGTGGTCAGCCCCAGCATTTT. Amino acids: CASSFSGQPQHF.

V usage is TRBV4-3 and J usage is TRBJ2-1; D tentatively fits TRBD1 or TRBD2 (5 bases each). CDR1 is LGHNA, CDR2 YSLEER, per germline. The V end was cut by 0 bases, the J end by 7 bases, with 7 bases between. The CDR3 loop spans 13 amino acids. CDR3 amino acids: CASSQDEGNEQFF. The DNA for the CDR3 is TGCGCCAGCAGCCAAGATGAGGGGAATGAGCAGTTCTTC.

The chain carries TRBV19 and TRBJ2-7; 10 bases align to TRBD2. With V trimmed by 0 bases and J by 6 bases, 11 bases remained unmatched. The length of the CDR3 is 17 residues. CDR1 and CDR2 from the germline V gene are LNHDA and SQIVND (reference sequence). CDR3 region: CASSIDFASGRGGEQYF. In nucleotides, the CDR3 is TGTGCCAGTAGTATAGATTTTGCTAGCGGGAGAGGTGGCGAGCAGTACTTC.

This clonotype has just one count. CDR3 DNA sequence: TGTGCCAGCAGCGAGGAAGCGGGGGGGGCAGATACGCAGTATTTT. Translating gives CASSEEAGGADTQYF. The rearrangement joins TRBV9 to TRBJ2-3; TRBD2 matches at 10 bases. With 3 bases clipped from V and 4 bases from J, the junction kept 5 bases outside the gene matches. This CDR3 spans 15 amino acids. Germline V gives CDR1 SGDLS, CDR2 YYNGEE.

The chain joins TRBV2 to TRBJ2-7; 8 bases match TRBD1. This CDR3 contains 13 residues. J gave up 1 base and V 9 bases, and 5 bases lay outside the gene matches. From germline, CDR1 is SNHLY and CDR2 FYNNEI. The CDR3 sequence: CARGQGESYEQYF. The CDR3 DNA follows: TGTGCCAGAGGACAGGGAGAATCCTACGAGCAGTACTTC.

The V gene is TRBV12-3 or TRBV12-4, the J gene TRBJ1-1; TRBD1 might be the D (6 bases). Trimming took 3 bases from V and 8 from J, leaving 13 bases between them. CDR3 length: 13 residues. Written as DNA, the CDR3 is TGTGCCAGCAGTTTGGGGGGGGCGGAGGAAGCTTTCTTT. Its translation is CASSLGGAEEAFF.

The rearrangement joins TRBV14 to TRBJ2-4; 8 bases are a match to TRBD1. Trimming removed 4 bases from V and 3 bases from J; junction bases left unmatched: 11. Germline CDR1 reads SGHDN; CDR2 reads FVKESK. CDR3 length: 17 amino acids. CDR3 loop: CASSPPRDRKFKNIQYF. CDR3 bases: TGTGCCAGCAGCCCGCCTCGGGACAGGAAATTCAAAAACATTCAGTACTTC.

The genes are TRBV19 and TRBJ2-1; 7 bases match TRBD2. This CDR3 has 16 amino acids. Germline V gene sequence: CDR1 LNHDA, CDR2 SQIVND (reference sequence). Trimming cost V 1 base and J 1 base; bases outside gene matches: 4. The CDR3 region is CASSIGEGPSYNEQFF. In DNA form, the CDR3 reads TGTGCCAGTAGTATAGGGGAGGGGCCTTCCTACAATGAGCAGTTCTTC.

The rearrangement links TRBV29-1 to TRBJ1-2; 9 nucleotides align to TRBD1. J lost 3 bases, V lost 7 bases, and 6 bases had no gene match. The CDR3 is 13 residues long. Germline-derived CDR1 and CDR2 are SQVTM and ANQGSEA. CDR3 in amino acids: CSATGGAYYGYTF. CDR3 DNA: TGCAGCGCAACAGGGGGCGCCTACTATGGCTACACCTTC.

This CDR3 is CASSPDDGEYEQYF. The CDR3 bases are TGCGCCAGCAGCCCAGATGACGGAGAGTACGAGCAGTACTTC. The rearrangement joins TRBV4-3 to TRBJ2-7, with no clear D. The CDR3 runs to 14 residues. From germline, CDR1 is LGHNA and CDR2 YSLEER. The V and J ends lost 4 bases and 4 bases respectively, with 14 bases between them.

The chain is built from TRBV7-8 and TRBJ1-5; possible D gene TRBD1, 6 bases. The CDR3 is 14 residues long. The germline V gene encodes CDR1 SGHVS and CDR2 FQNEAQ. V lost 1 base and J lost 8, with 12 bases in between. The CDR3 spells CASSLVQGGKPQHF. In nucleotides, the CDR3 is TGTGCCAGCAGCTTAGTACAGGGCGGCAAGCCCCAGCATTTT.

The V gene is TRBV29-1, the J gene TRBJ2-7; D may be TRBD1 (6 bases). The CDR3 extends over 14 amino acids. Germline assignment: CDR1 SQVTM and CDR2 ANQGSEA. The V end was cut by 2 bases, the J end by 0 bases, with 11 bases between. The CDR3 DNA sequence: TGCAGCGTTGAACGACAGGAAAACTCCTACGAGCAGTACTTC. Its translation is CSVERQENSYEQYF.

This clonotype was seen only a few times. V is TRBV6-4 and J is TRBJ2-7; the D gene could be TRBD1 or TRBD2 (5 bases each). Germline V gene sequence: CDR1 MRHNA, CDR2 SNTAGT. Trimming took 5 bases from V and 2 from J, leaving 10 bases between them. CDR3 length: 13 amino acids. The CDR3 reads CASSRDGTYEQYF. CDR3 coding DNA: TGTGCCAGCAGTAGGGACGGGACCTACGAGCAGTACTTC.

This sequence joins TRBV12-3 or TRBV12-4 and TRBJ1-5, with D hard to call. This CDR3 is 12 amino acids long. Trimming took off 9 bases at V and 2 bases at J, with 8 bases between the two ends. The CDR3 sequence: CASSLGNQPQHF. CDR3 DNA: TGTGCCAGTAGTCTGGGCAATCAGCCCCAGCATTTT.

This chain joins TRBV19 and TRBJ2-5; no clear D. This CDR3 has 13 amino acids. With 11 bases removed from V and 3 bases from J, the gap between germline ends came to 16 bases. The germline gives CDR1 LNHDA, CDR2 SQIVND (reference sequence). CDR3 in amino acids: CASSLDNEETQYF. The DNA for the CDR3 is TGTGCCTCCTCCCTTGACAATGAAGAGACCCAGTACTTC.

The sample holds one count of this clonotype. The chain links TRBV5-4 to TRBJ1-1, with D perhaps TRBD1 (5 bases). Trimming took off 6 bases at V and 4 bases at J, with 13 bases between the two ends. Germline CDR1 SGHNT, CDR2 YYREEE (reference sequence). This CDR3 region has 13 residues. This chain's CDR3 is CASTALGGTEAFF. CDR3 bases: TGTGCCAGCACCGCTCTGGGGGGCACTGAAGCTTTCTTT. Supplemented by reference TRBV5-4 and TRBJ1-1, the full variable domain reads ETGVTQSPTHLIKTRGQQVTLRCSSQSGHNTVSWYQQALGQGPQFIFQYYREEENGRGNFPPRFSGLQFPNYSSELNVNALELDDSALYLCASTALGGTEAFFGQGTRLTVV.

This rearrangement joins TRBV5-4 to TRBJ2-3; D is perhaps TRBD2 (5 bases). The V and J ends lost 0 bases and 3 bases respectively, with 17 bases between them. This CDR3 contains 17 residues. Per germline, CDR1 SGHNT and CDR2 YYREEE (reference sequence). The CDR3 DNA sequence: TGTGCCAGCAGCTTGGATGGGCTCCTTCGGGGAACAGATACGCAGTATTTT. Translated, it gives CASSLDGLLRGTDTQYF. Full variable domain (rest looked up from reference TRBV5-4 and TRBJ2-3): ETGVTQSPTHLIKTRGQQVTLRCSSQSGHNTVSWYQQALGQGPQFIFQYYREEENGRGNFPPRFSGLQFPNYSSELNVNALELDDSALYLCASSLDGLLRGTDTQYFGPGTRLTVL.

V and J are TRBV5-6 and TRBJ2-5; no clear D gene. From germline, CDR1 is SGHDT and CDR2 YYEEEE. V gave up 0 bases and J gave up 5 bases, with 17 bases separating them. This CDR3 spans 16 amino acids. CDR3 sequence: CASSLEGSISMETQYF. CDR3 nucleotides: TGTGCCAGCAGCTTGGAGGGCAGCATTTCGATGGAGACCCAGTACTTC.

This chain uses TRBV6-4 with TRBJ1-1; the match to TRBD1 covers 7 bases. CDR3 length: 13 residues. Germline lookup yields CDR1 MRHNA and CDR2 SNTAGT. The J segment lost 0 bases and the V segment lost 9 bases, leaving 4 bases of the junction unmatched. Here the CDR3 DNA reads TGTGCCAGTTGGGACAGCGTGAACACTGAAGCTTTCTTT. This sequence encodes CASWDSVNTEAFF.

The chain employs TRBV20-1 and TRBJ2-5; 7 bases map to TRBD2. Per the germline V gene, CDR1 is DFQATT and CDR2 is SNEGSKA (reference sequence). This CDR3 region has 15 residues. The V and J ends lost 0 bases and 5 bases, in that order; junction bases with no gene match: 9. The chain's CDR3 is CSARDPGRDAETQYF. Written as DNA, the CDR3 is TGCAGTGCTAGAGATCCGGGGAGGGACGCGGAGACCCAGTACTTC.

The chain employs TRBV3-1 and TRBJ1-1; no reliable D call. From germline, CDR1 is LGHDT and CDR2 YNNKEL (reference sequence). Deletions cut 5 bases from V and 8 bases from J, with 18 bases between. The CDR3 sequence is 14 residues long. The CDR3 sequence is CASSDSPPGREAFF. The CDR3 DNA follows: TGTGCCAGCAGCGACTCGCCTCCCGGACGGGAAGCTTTCTTT.

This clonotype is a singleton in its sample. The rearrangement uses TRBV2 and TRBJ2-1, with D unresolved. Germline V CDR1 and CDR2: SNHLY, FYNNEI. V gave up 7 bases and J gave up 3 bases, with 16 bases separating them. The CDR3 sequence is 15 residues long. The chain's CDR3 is CASTEVLASYNEQFF. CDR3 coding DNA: TGTGCCAGCACCGAGGTTCTTGCTAGCTACAATGAGCAGTTCTTC. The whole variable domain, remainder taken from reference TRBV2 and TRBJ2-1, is EPEVTQTPSHQVTQMGQEVILRCVPISNHLYFYWYRQILGQKVEFLVSFYNNEISEKSEIFDDQFSVERPDGSNFTLKIRSTKLEDSAMYFCASTEVLASYNEQFFGPGTRLTVL.

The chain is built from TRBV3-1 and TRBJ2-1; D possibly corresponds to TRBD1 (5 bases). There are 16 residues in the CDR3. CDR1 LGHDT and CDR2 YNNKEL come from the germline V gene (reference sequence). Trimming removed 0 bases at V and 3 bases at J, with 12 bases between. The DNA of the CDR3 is TGTGCCAGCAGCCAAGAGAGGACAAGGGACTACAATGAGCAGTTCTTC. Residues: CASSQERTRDYNEQFF.

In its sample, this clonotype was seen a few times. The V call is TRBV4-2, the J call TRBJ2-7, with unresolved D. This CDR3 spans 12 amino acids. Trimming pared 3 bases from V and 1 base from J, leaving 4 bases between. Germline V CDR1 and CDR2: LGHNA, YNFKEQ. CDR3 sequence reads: CASSQGSYEQYF. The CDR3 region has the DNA TGTGCCAGCAGCCAGGGTTCCTACGAGCAGTACTTC.

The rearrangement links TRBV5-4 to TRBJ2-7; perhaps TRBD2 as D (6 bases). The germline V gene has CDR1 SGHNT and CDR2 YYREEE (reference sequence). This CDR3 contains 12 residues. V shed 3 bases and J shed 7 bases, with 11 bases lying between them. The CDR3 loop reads CASSWAGSEQYF. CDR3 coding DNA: TGTGCCAGCAGCTGGGCCGGGAGTGAGCAGTACTTC.

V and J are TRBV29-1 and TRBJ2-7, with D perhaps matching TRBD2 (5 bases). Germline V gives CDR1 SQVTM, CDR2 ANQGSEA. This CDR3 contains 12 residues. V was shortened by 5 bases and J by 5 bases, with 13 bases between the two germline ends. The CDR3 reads CSVLLSGDEQYF. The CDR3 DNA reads TGCAGCGTTCTTCTGTCCGGGGACGAGCAGTACTTC.

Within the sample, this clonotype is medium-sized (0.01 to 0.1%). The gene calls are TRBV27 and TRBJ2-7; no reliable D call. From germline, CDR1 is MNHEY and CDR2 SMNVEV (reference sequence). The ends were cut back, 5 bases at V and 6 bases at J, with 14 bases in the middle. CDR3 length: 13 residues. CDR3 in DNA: TGTGCCAGCAGTCCCCAAGTATGGGCCGAGCAGTACTTC. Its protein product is CASSPQVWAEQYF.